A selection of T cell receptor beta chains follows, all from one sample in a study of response to subunit inactivated influenza vaccine. Via MiXCR, TCRdb re-called the RT-PCR reads, giving one row per CDR3 protein. The sample includes hundreds of thousands of distinct CDR3 sequences, approximately 17% of them seen just once. This specimen was PBMCs from blood, taken 4 to 6 days after vaccination. Receptors were obtained from a man over 45 who received an inactivated influenza vaccine. The CDR3 runs from the conserved cysteine through the conserved F or W. The D gene is left open where the match is weak. Size is omitted from some rows. Given values are once, few, many or a class for expanded clones.

TRBV20-1	14	TRBJ2-3	TRBD2	NA	CSAKRDYDTDTQYF	TGCAGTGCTAAACGGGACTACGACACAGATACGCAGTATTTT
TRBV6-2/TRBV6-3	14	TRBJ1-6	NA	NA	CASSYVGIQSPLHF	TGTGCCAGCAGTTACGTCGGGATACAGTCACCCCTCCACTTT
TRBV3-1	15	TRBJ1-6	TRBD1	NA	CASSHRQGFNSPLHF	TGTGCCAGCAGCCATAGACAGGGATTCAATTCACCCCTCCACTTT
TRBV25-1	14	TRBJ1-2	NA	few	CASSEVSGQAVYTF	TGTGCCAGCAGTGAAGTCTCGGGCCAGGCCGTCTACACCTTC
TRBV20-1	13	TRBJ2-3	TRBD1	NA	CSAARGRTDTQYF	TGCAGTGCTGCCAGGGGGCGCACAGATACGCAGTATTTT
TRBV9	16	TRBJ2-5	TRBD2	NA	CASSVEASGRGETQYF	TGTGCCAGCAGCGTAGAGGCTAGCGGGAGGGGAGAGACCCAGTACTTC
TRBV7-2	16	TRBJ2-5	NA	many	CASSLFGVRGVETQYF	TGTGCCAGCAGCTTATTCGGGGTTCGAGGGGTAGAGACCCAGTACTTC
TRBV18	14	TRBJ1-2	NA	NA	CASSPRAQGRGYTF	TGTGCCAGCTCACCACGCGCACAGGGAAGGGGCTACACCTTC
TRBV28	17	TRBJ2-7	TRBD1	NA	CASSLGQGAWRSYEQYF	TGTGCCAGCAGTCTTGGACAGGGGGCTTGGAGGTCCTACGAGCAGTACTTC
TRBV5-1	14	TRBJ1-2	TRBD1	many	CASSPGQVVYGYTF	TGCGCCAGCAGCCCCGGACAGGTGGTCTATGGCTACACCTTC
TRBV5-1	15	TRBJ2-1	TRBD2	NA	CASSIGEGRVDEQFF	TGCGCCAGCAGTATCGGGGAGGGCCGGGTCGATGAGCAGTTCTTC
TRBV4-3	13	TRBJ1-1	NA	few	CASSQGLGGEAFF	TGCGCCAGCAGCCAAGGGCTCGGGGGGGAAGCTTTCTTT
TRBV28	14	TRBJ2-7	NA	NA	CASSLYGSSYEQYF	TGTGCCAGCAGTTTATACGGGAGCTCCTACGAGCAGTACTTC
TRBV27	15	TRBJ1-6	NA	NA	CASSLGPANGSPLHF	TGTGCCAGCAGTTTAGGCCCCGCGAATGGTTCACCCCTCCACTTT
TRBV7-2	13	TRBJ2-3	NA	NA	CASSSAGASVQYF	TGTGCCAGCAGCTCGGCCGGGGCGTCGGTTCAGTATTTT
TRBV12-3/TRBV12-4	15	TRBJ2-5	NA	NA	CASSLGPLGAGAQYF	TGTGCCAGCAGTTTAGGCCCGCTAGGGGCAGGGGCCCAGTACTTC
TRBV15	15	TRBJ2-1	TRBD1	few	CATSRGDRPMDEQFF	TGTGCCACCAGCAGAGGGGACAGACCCATGGATGAGCAGTTCTTC
TRBV9	16	TRBJ2-2	TRBD1	few	CASSAPGQGYTGELFF	TGTGCCAGCAGCGCTCCGGGACAGGGATACACCGGGGAGCTGTTTTTT
TRBV9	15	TRBJ2-1	TRBD2	many	CASSVLAGSYNEQFF	TGTGCCAGCAGCGTACTAGCGGGGAGTTACAATGAGCAGTTCTTC
TRBV20-1	15	TRBJ1-5	NA	NA	CSARSETYSNQPQHF	TGCAGTGCTAGGAGCGAAACTTATAGCAATCAGCCCCAGCATTTT
TRBV5-6	15	TRBJ1-5	NA	many	CASSRTPTGNQPQHF	TGTGCCAGCAGCCGGACCCCCACGGGCAATCAGCCCCAGCATTTT
TRBV5-1	16	TRBJ2-5	NA	NA	CASSPAPQGGEETQYF	TGCGCCAGCAGCCCGGCCCCCCAGGGAGGCGAGGAGACCCAGTACTTC
TRBV5-4	20	TRBJ2-3	TRBD2	few	CASSLVWWREMKVRTDTQYF	TGTGCCAGCAGCTTGGTATGGTGGCGGGAGATGAAGGTCCGCACAGATACGCAGTATTTT
TRBV7-8	13	TRBJ2-3	NA	NA	CASSLDRRDTQYF	TGTGCCAGCAGCTTAGACAGGCGAGATACGCAGTATTTT
TRBV30	13	TRBJ2-1	TRBD2	NA	CAWSGLAGGTQFF	TGTGCCTGGTCGGGACTAGCGGGGGGAACGCAGTTCTTC
TRBV12-3/TRBV12-4	13	TRBJ1-1	NA	NA	CASSPGTTLEAFF	TGTGCCAGCAGCCCCGGGACGACTCTTGAAGCTTTCTTT
TRBV7-8	13	TRBJ2-1	NA	few	CASLEGPLNEQFF	TGTGCCAGCCTGGAAGGACCTCTAAATGAGCAGTTCTTC
TRBV7-9	13	TRBJ1-4	NA	NA	CASVGRENEKLFF	TGTGCCAGCGTGGGACGGGAGAATGAAAAACTGTTTTTT
TRBV6-5	16	TRBJ2-6	NA	few	CASSYSRGPGANVLTF	TGTGCCAGCAGTTACTCGCGCGGGCCTGGGGCCAACGTCCTGACTTTC
TRBV20-1	14	TRBJ2-3	NA	many	CSAVGGYYGDTQYF	TGCAGTGCGGTAGGAGGATACTACGGAGATACGCAGTATTTT
TRBV12-3/TRBV12-4	15	TRBJ2-2	NA	few	CASARSEANTGELFF	TGTGCCAGCGCGCGGAGCGAGGCGAACACCGGGGAGCTGTTTTTT
TRBV2	14	TRBJ2-1	NA	NA	CASRAGSSYNEQFF	TGTGCCAGCAGGGCAGGGAGCTCCTACAATGAGCAGTTCTTC
TRBV29-1	19	TRBJ2-7	TRBD2	few	CSVARTGLAVLGSQYEQYF	TGCAGCGTTGCTCGAACCGGACTAGCGGTACTGGGTTCGCAGTACGAGCAGTACTTC
TRBV20-1	14	TRBJ1-1	NA	few	CSASTGIGGTEAFF	TGCAGTGCTAGCACAGGGATCGGAGGCACTGAAGCTTTCTTT
TRBV4-1	18	TRBJ2-3	TRBD2	NA	CASSQASGRARLVNTQYF	TGCGCCAGCAGCCAAGCTAGCGGGAGGGCCCGTTTAGTAAATACGCAGTATTTT
TRBV20-1	14	TRBJ2-1	TRBD2	NA	CSAATSSSYNEQFF	TGCAGTGCTGCGACTAGCTCCTCCTACAATGAGCAGTTCTTC
TRBV28	13	TRBJ2-1	NA	NA	CASSRTSNNEQFF	TGTGCCAGCAGCCGGACAAGTAACAATGAGCAGTTCTTC
TRBV7-9	16	TRBJ2-1	NA	few	CASSLTRAISYNEQFF	TGTGCCAGCAGCTTAACCCGGGCAATCTCCTACAATGAGCAGTTCTTC
TRBV5-5	15	TRBJ1-5	NA	NA	CASSFSIGGNQPQHF	TGTGCCAGCAGCTTTTCTATCGGTGGGAATCAGCCCCAGCATTTT
TRBV9	13	TRBJ1-2	NA	NA	CASSVGYGKGYTF	TGTGCCAGCAGCGTAGGGTACGGGAAGGGCTACACCTTC